Included here is one T cell receptor beta chain sequence, with context. Its antigen is currently unknown. This sample stems from a study of OX40 agonist ivuxolimab in advanced cancers. About the research overall: The study enrolled dose-escalation patients with hepatocellular carcinoma, melanoma, renal cell or head and neck cancer. Participants could have had prior anti-PD-1, anti-PD-L1 or anti-CTLA-4 therapy, and roughly 39% had some.

The CDR3 loop spans 14 amino acids. Germline V CDR1 and CDR2: MNHEY, SVGAGI. The ends were cut back, 5 bases at V and 3 bases at J, with 13 bases in the middle. Study observations and caveats: The CD4+ and CD8+ T cells in the blood had expanded clonally by week 6 at 0.1 to 3.0 mg/kg. The study found that CD8+ T cells averaged more expanded clones than CD4+.

Assay used: immunoSEQ multiplex PCR; TCRdb lists only in-frame clones, some missing. The data contain some 32,000 clones, 84% of them seen just once; the ten biggest clones take up about 20%. This sequence originates from an adult with an advanced solid tumor such as melanoma, head and neck, liver or kidney cancer. The source was CD4+ or CD8+ T cells sorted from blood, collected in a trial of the OX40 agonist ivuxolimab. V is TRBV6-5 and J is TRBJ1-1, with no clear D. The CDR3 region is CASSPGKWDTEAFF. The CDR3 DNA follows: TGTGCCAGCAGTCCGGGGAAATGGGACACTGAAGCTTTCTTT.